The 18 T cell receptor beta chains given below trace back to one sample, sequenced in a study of blood T cell repertoires in COVID-19. The assay was immunoSEQ multiplex PCR, and TCRdb's table has in-frame clones only and misses some. This sample has about 48,000 clones, with just over 85% found just once. The sample taken for sequencing was peripheral blood. The receptors originated from an elderly woman with COVID-19, enrolled during active disease.

This clone was recorded a few times. The CDR3 DNA is TGTGCCAGTAGACCTCCGGGACATAGCGCCCTGAACACTGAAGCTTTCTTT. Amino acids: CASRPPGHSALNTEAFF. The rearrangement uses TRBV19 and TRBJ1-1; tentatively, D is TRBD1 (6 bases). Trimming stripped 6 bases from V and 0 bases from J, with 20 bases between. Germline CDR1 is LNHDA and CDR2 is SQIVND (reference sequence). The CDR3 length is 17 residues. Using reference TRBV19 and TRBJ1-1 for the parts outside the CDR3, the full variable domain is DGGITQSPKYLFRKEGQNVTLSCEQNLNHDAMYWYRQDPGQGLRLIYYSQIVNDFQKGDIAEGYSVSREKKESFPLTVTSAQKNPTAFYLCASRPPGHSALNTEAFFGQGTRLTVV.

The rearrangement joins TRBV10-2 to TRBJ2-1, with D perhaps TRBD2 (6 bases). The CDR3 sequence is 15 residues long. Trimming shortened V by 4 bases and J by 4 bases, and 14 bases separated the two germline ends. Germline CDR1 and CDR2: WSHSY and SAAADI. CDR3 loop: CASSAGTGRYNEQFF. The CDR3 bases are TGCGCCAGCAGTGCCGGGACTGGACGATACAATGAGCAGTTCTTC.

The chain combines TRBV27 with TRBJ2-5, with 7 bases that match TRBD2. This CDR3 is built from 15 residues. The V gene's germline CDR1 is MNHEY and CDR2 SMNVEV (reference sequence). The trim removed 6 bases at V and 4 bases at J, leaving 11 bases unmatched. The CDR3 nucleotides read TGTGCCAGCAGACTTAGACTAGCAGTCTTAGAGACCCAGTACTTC. Residues: CASRLRLAVLETQYF.

The chain carries TRBV11-2 and TRBJ1-6; a possible D gene is TRBD1 (5 bases). V lost 2 bases, J lost 8 bases, and 16 bases lay in between. Germline values: CDR1 SGHAT, CDR2 FQNNGV. CDR3 length: 16 residues. This chain's CDR3 is CASSLKRTGVDSPLHF. DNA for the CDR3: TGTGCCAGCAGCTTAAAGCGCACAGGCGTCGATTCACCCCTCCACTTT.

This clone has a handful of counts. The chain uses TRBV18 and TRBJ1-1; D is uncertain. The V and J ends lost 9 bases and 1 base respectively, with 12 bases between them. CDR3 length: 13 amino acids. CDR1 is KGHSH and CDR2 is LQKENI in the germline V gene. The CDR3 sequence is CASSFGGNTEAFF. For the CDR3, the DNA is TGTGCCAGTTCCTTCGGAGGGAACACTGAAGCTTTCTTT.

This chain links TRBV28 with TRBJ2-7; 10 positions match TRBD1. Trimming removed 5 bases from V and 7 bases from J; junction bases left unmatched: 8. This CDR3 comprises 14 residues. CDR1 is MDHEN, CDR2 SYDVKM, per germline. This CDR3 is CASSIRDRGWEQYF. For the CDR3, the DNA is TGTGCCAGCAGTATCCGGGACAGGGGTTGGGAGCAGTACTTC.

J is TRBJ2-7 and V is TRBV28; D is unclear. Germline assignment: CDR1 MDHEN and CDR2 SYDVKM. The CDR3 is 15 amino acids. Trimming took off 4 bases at V and 0 bases at J, with 13 bases between the two ends. The CDR3 spells CASSSSAISSYEQYF. CDR3 coding DNA: TGTGCCAGCAGTTCCTCAGCGATAAGCTCCTACGAGCAGTACTTC. The entire variable domain, with the rest obtained from reference TRBV28 and TRBJ2-7, is as follows: DVKVTQSSRYLVKRTGEKVFLECVQDMDHENMFWYRQDPGLGLRLIYFSYDVKMKEKGDIPEGYSVSREKKERFSLILESASTNQTSMYLCASSSSAISSYEQYFGPGTRLTVT.

This clone was counted between two and nine times. The V call is TRBV2, the J call TRBJ2-2; D is possibly TRBD2 (6 bases). This CDR3 contains 15 residues. The germline V gene encodes CDR1 SNHLY and CDR2 FYNNEI. V was clipped by 5 bases and J by 4 bases, with 14 bases between them. CDR3 protein: CASSLPSEGTGELFF. DNA for the CDR3: TGTGCCAGCAGTTTGCCTAGCGAGGGCACCGGGGAGCTGTTTTTT.

The CDR3 is CASSLRTGNTGELFF. The CDR3 coding sequence is TGTGCCAGCAGCTTGAGGACAGGGAACACCGGGGAGCTGTTTTTT. The rearrangement links TRBV7-8 to TRBJ2-2, with 7 nucleotides matching TRBD1. Germline trimming cut 3 bases from V and 1 base from J; bases unmatched to any gene: 2. Germline loops: CDR1 SGHVS, CDR2 FQNEAQ. This CDR3 is built from 15 residues. Together with reference TRBV7-8 and TRBJ2-2, the CDR3 gives the full variable domain: GAGVSQSPRYKVAKRGQDVALRCDPISGHVSLFWYQQALGQGPEFLTYFQNEAQLDKSGLPSDRFFAERPEGSVSTLKIQRTQQEDSAVYLCASSLRTGNTGELFFGEGSRLTVL.

DNA of the CDR3: TGTGCCAGCAGTGGGGACAGGGGCCTCTATGGCTACACCTTC. Protein product: CASSGDRGLYGYTF. This chain uses TRBV2 with TRBJ1-2; 10 nucleotides line up with TRBD1. The ends lost 4 bases at V and 4 bases at J; junction bases unmatched: 3. Looked up from germline, CDR1 is SNHLY and CDR2 is FYNNEI. The CDR3 has 14 amino acids.

The chain recombines TRBV3-1 (or the pseudogene TRBV3-2) with TRBJ1-3, with no clear D. The CDR3 length is 14 residues. Germline V gene data show CDR1 as LGHDT and CDR2 as YNNKEL (reference sequence). Deletions cut 5 bases from V and 2 bases from J, with 10 bases between. The chain's CDR3 is CASSNEHAGNTIYF. CDR3 nucleotide sequence: TGTGCCAGCAGCAACGAACATGCTGGAAACACCATATATTTT.

The chain has TRBV28 and TRBJ1-2; a weak D match, TRBD1 (5 bases). CDR1 is MDHEN and CDR2 is SYDVKM in the germline V gene. Trimming cost V 5 bases and J 4 bases, with 17 bases left between them. The length of the CDR3 is 15 residues. CDR3 in amino acids: CASSRSPRGTYGYTF. CDR3 nucleotide sequence: TGTGCCAGCAGTCGATCCCCTCGCGGGACCTATGGCTACACCTTC.

The J gene is TRBJ1-5, the V gene TRBV7-9; D not certain. The germline gives CDR1 SEHNR, CDR2 FQNEAQ (reference sequence). This CDR3 has 13 amino acids. The V end lost 3 bases, the J end lost 5 bases, and 8 bases lay between the germline ends. The CDR3: CASSFGIYQPQHF. The CDR3 nucleotides read TGTGCCAGCAGCTTCGGGATCTATCAGCCCCAGCATTTT.

The rearrangement links TRBV3-1 (or the pseudogene TRBV3-2) to TRBJ1-4, with D perhaps TRBD1 (5 bases). This CDR3 spans 15 amino acids. Germline V gene lookup returns CDR1 LGHDT and CDR2 YNNKEL (reference sequence). V lost 1 base to trimming and J lost 8 bases, with 14 bases between them. CDR3 nucleotides: TGTGCCAGCAGCCAAGGCTGGACACGACGGGAAAAACTGTTTTTT. As protein: CASSQGWTRREKLFF.

This clone turned up a few times. The sample contains more than one DNA sequence encoding this CDR3. The V gene is TRBV24-1, the J gene TRBJ2-7; 7 nucleotides agree with TRBD1. In germline, CDR1 is KGHDR, CDR2 SFDVKD. There are 15 residues in the CDR3. With 4 bases clipped from V and 2 bases from J, the junction kept 7 bases outside the gene matches. The CDR3 protein is CATSDPRDRTYEQYF. Here the CDR3 DNA reads TGTGCCACCAGTGACCCCCGGGACAGAACCTACGAGCAGTACTTC.

The V gene is TRBV7-9, the J gene TRBJ2-1; TRBD2 aligns across 11 bases. The V gene end was trimmed by 4 bases and the J gene end by 3 bases; junction bases not matched to a gene: 8. The CDR3 sequence is 17 residues long. Germline CDR1 and CDR2: SEHNR and FQNEAQ (reference sequence). Written as DNA, the CDR3 is TGTGCCAGCAGCTCTATCTCTAGCGGGGGGATCTACAATGAGCAGTTCTTC. Translated, it gives CASSSISSGGIYNEQFF.

This chain connects TRBV7-9 to TRBJ1-1, with 8 bases identical to TRBD1. The germline V gene has CDR1 SEHNR and CDR2 FQNEAQ (reference sequence). The CDR3 is 14 amino acids. Germline trimming cut 3 bases from V and 4 bases from J; bases unmatched to any gene: 4. CDR3 loop: CASSLTGVATEAFF. The CDR3 DNA follows: TGTGCCAGCAGCTTGACAGGGGTGGCCACTGAAGCTTTCTTT.

In DNA form, the CDR3 reads TGTGCCAGCAGCCAAGGCAGGGCAGCGAACACTGAAGCTTTCTTT. Protein: CASSQGRAANTEAFF. The V call is TRBV3-1 (or the pseudogene TRBV3-2), the J call TRBJ1-1; weak D call: TRBD1 (5 bases). The germline V gene has CDR1 LGHDT and CDR2 YNNKEL (reference sequence). The germline V and J ends were trimmed by 1 base and 1 base, with 10 bases remaining between them. CDR3 size: 15 residues.